This T cell receptor beta chain was sequenced in a study of control samples from healthy donors and cancer patients. The table came from immunoSEQ multiplex PCR; TCRdb's copy has only in-frame clones and leaves some out. The profile shows 94,000 or so clones, roughly 83% of them singletons. This CDR3 is built from 15 residues. The rearrangement joins TRBV12-2 to TRBJ2-3; the table's D call, TRBD2, was not checked against the DNA. TRBV12-2 is a pseudogene locus. The specimen sequenced was PBMCs. The receptor comes from a man between 65 and 85 years old with lung cancer. The CDR3 nucleotides are TGTGCAAGTCGCTTACCCCCCCGTCGGACAGATACGCAGTATTTT. Amino acids: CASRLPPRRTDTQYF.